The 24 T cell receptor beta chains below all came from one sample that was sequenced in a study of glioma-infiltrating T cells after dendritic cell vaccination. Sample time point: after dendritic cell vaccination, including at tumor progression/relapse. Profiling relied on immunoSEQ multiplex PCR, and the TCRdb table lists in-frame clones only, not all of them. The sample consists of 90,000 to 95,000 clones, approximately 75% of them appearing once. This specimen was blood, taken after dendritic cell vaccination. These receptors were collected from a human donor with glioblastoma.

The chain recombines TRBV2 with TRBJ2-2, with TRBD2 matching 9 bases. Trimming removed 4 bases from V and 5 bases from J; junction bases left unmatched: 11. The CDR3 covers 17 residues. Germline assignment: CDR1 SNHLY and CDR2 FYNNEI. The CDR3 sequence is CASSGFGASGNTGELFF. The CDR3 DNA sequence: TGTGCCAGCAGTGGTTTCGGGGCTAGCGGGAATACCGGGGAGCTGTTTTTT. Using reference TRBV2 and TRBJ2-2 for the parts outside the CDR3, the full variable domain is EPEVTQTPSHQVTQMGQEVILRCVPISNHLYFYWYRQILGQKVEFLVSFYNNEISEKSEIFDDQFSVERPDGSNFTLKIRSTKLEDSAMYFCASSGFGASGNTGELFFGEGSRLTVL.

J is TRBJ1-2 and V is TRBV7-2; D gene unclear. The CDR3 sequence is 13 residues long. The germline V gene encodes CDR1 SGHTA and CDR2 FQGNSA. Trimming removed 2 bases from V and 7 bases from J, with 11 bases in between. Here the CDR3 reads CASSLPSRSGYTF. The CDR3 DNA sequence: TGTGCCAGCAGCTTACCCTCCAGGTCTGGCTACACCTTC. The entire variable domain, with the rest obtained from reference TRBV7-2 and TRBJ1-2, is as follows: GAGVSQSPSNKVTEKGKDVELRCDPISGHTALYWYRQSLGQGLEFLIYFQGNSAPDKSGLPSDRFSAERTGGSVSTLTIQRTQQEDSAVYLCASSLPSRSGYTFGSGTRLTVV.

This rearrangement joins TRBV6-1 to TRBJ2-7, with 7 bases matching TRBD1. V lost 6 bases, J lost 2 bases, and 7 bases stayed unmatched. CDR1 MNHNS and CDR2 SASEGT come from the germline V gene. This CDR3 is 14 amino acids long. DNA of the CDR3: TGTGCCAGCAGCAACAACAGGGGAACCTACGAGCAGTACTTC. It is translated as CASSNNRGTYEQYF.

This rearrangement joins TRBV6-1 to TRBJ2-6, with D unresolved. The CDR3 runs to 14 residues. V shed 3 bases and J shed 2 bases, with 5 bases lying between them. Germline CDR1 MNHNS, CDR2 SASEGT. The CDR3: CASSDLPGANVLTF. The CDR3 DNA reads as TGTGCCAGCAGTGATCTACCTGGGGCCAACGTCCTGACTTTC.

V usage is TRBV6-5 and J usage is TRBJ1-2, with D perhaps matching TRBD1 (5 bases). CDR3 length: 15 amino acids. The V and J ends lost 6 bases and 2 bases respectively, with 16 bases between them. Germline assignment: CDR1 MNHEY and CDR2 SVGAGI. The CDR3 sequence: CASSGGGHQNYGYTF. The DNA for the CDR3 is TGTGCCAGCAGCGGGGGAGGGCACCAGAACTATGGCTACACCTTC.

The CDR3 loop is CASSPPPGNNEQFF. CDR3 nucleotides: TGTGCCAGCTCACCACCGCCAGGGAACAATGAGCAGTTCTTC. The rearrangement uses TRBV18 and TRBJ2-1; D is possibly TRBD1 (5 bases). V was cut by 0 bases and J by 5 bases, with 8 bases left in between. The CDR3 contains 14 residues. Per the germline V gene, CDR1 is KGHSH and CDR2 is LQKENI.

This clone was seen only a few times. The chain employs TRBV2 and TRBJ1-5; 10 positions match TRBD1. The V gene's germline CDR1 is SNHLY and CDR2 FYNNEI. CDR3 length: 15 amino acids. Trimming cost V 7 bases and J 3 bases; bases outside gene matches: 6. CDR3 bases: TGTGCCAGCACCTTCGACAGGGGGCTCAATCAGCCCCAGCATTTT. Translated, it gives CASTFDRGLNQPQHF.

The chain links TRBV5-4 to TRBJ2-5; 8 nucleotides match TRBD1. CDR3 length: 14 residues. Germline CDR1 SGHNT, CDR2 YYREEE (reference sequence). Unmatched junction bases numbered 7, after V lost 4 bases and J lost 5 bases. The CDR3 reads CASSIRGRAETQYF. CDR3 in DNA: TGTGCCAGCAGCATCAGGGGGCGCGCGGAGACCCAGTACTTC.

CDR3 in amino acids: CASSLGGTDTQYF. CDR3 nucleotide sequence: TGTGCCAGCAGCTTAGGAGGTACAGATACGCAGTATTTT. This sequence joins TRBV7-2 and TRBJ2-3, with D uncertain. V shed 1 base and J shed 3 bases, with 5 bases lying between them. The V gene's germline CDR1 is SGHTA and CDR2 FQGNSA. This CDR3 comprises 13 residues. Supplemented by reference TRBV7-2 and TRBJ2-3, the full variable domain reads GAGVSQSPSNKVTEKGKDVELRCDPISGHTALYWYRQSLGQGLEFLIYFQGNSAPDKSGLPSDRFSAERTGGSVSTLTIQRTQQEDSAVYLCASSLGGTDTQYFGPGTRLTVL.

This chain joins TRBV7-8 and TRBJ2-1; D perhaps matches TRBD2 (5 bases). V lost 3 bases and J lost 7, with 10 bases in between. This CDR3 is 13 amino acids long. Germline V gene data show CDR1 as SGHVS and CDR2 as FQNEAQ. CDR3 protein: CASSFDTGNEQFF. In nucleotides, the CDR3 is TGTGCCAGCAGCTTCGACACGGGGAATGAGCAGTTCTTC.

The chain employs TRBV11-1 and TRBJ2-7; D is perhaps TRBD1 (6 bases). Germline V gene data show CDR1 as SGHAT and CDR2 as FQDESV (reference sequence). V gave up 5 bases and J gave up 3 bases, with 14 bases separating them. This CDR3 contains 14 residues. The CDR3 region has the DNA TGTGCCAGCAGCAACAGGGTAGGCTTCTACGAGCAGTACTTC. Amino acids: CASSNRVGFYEQYF. Full variable domain (rest looked up from reference TRBV11-1 and TRBJ2-7): EAEVAQSPRYKITEKSQAVAFWCDPISGHATLYWYRQILGQGPELLVQFQDESVVDDSQLPKDRFSAERLKGVDSTLKIQPAELGDSAMYLCASSNRVGFYEQYFGPGTRLTVT.

There are a few counts of this clone. Here the CDR3 reads CASSYTAQPISYEQYF. The CDR3 nucleotides are TGTGCCAGCAGTTACACCGCACAGCCAATTTCCTACGAGCAGTACTTC. V is TRBV6-6 and J is TRBJ2-7; D call uncertain. CDR3 length: 16 amino acids. In germline, CDR1 is MNHNY, CDR2 SVGAGI (reference sequence). Trimming removed 2 bases from V and 1 base from J, with 15 bases in between.

The genes are TRBV5-6 and TRBJ1-2; tentative D call: TRBD1 (6 bases). Germline V gives CDR1 SGHDT, CDR2 YYEEEE. Trimming took 4 bases from V and 2 from J, leaving 12 bases between them. The CDR3 runs to 14 residues. The CDR3 sequence is CASSRGTTNYGYTF. The DNA of the CDR3 is TGTGCCAGCAGCCGAGGGACAACGAACTATGGCTACACCTTC.

The chain is built from TRBV2 and TRBJ2-5, with D maybe TRBD1 (6 bases). The CDR3 extends over 13 amino acids. V lost 6 bases and J 1 base, leaving 9 bases between the germline ends. Germline CDR1 is SNHLY and CDR2 is FYNNEI. CDR3 protein: CASRRDTQETQYF. CDR3 in DNA: TGTGCCAGCAGGAGGGACACCCAAGAGACCCAGTACTTC.

The chain employs TRBV5-1 and TRBJ1-5; perhaps TRBD1 as D (5 bases). Germline V lookup: CDR1 SGHRS, CDR2 YFSETQ. V was pared by 4 bases and J by 4 bases, with 18 bases between. This CDR3 has 16 amino acids. The CDR3 loop is CASSLLPQGGNQPQHF. The CDR3 DNA sequence: TGCGCCAGCAGCCTTCTTCCCCAGGGAGGGAATCAGCCCCAGCATTTT. Full variable domain (missing parts from reference TRBV5-1 and TRBJ1-5): KAGVTQTPRYLIKTRGQQVTLSCSPISGHRSVSWYQQTPGQGLQFLFEYFSETQRNKGNFPGRFSGRQFSNSRSEMNVSTLELGDSALYLCASSLLPQGGNQPQHFGDGTRLSIL.

The CDR3 is CASSPGQALYGYTF. DNA of the CDR3: TGTGCCAGCAGTCCGGGACAGGCGCTCTATGGCTACACCTTC. The V and J genes are TRBV6-1 and TRBJ1-2; 8 bases agree with TRBD1. Trimming at V came to 5 bases and at J to 4 bases, leaving 6 bases not matched to a gene. This CDR3 has 14 residues. Germline loops: CDR1 MNHNS, CDR2 SASEGT.

The chain uses TRBV2 and TRBJ2-7; 7 nucleotides line up with TRBD1. The CDR3 contains 13 residues. Germline assignment: CDR1 SNHLY and CDR2 FYNNEI. V lost 9 bases, J lost 3 bases, and 8 bases stayed unmatched. In DNA form, the CDR3 reads TGTGCCAGTCGACAGGGTGAGGGCTACGAGCAGTACGTC. Protein: CASRQGEGYEQYV.

This chain connects TRBV19 to TRBJ2-7, with TRBD1 as a possible D gene (6 bases). There are 15 residues in the CDR3. Trimming took 5 bases from V and 8 from J, leaving 22 bases between them. The germline V gene encodes CDR1 LNHDA and CDR2 SQIVND (reference sequence). The DNA for the CDR3 is TGTGCCAGTAGTGTACAAGGGACAACGGAACGGAAGCAGTACTTC. This sequence encodes CASSVQGTTERKQYF.

The chain uses TRBV28 and TRBJ2-2, with a tentative D call TRBD1 (6 bases). The CDR3 sequence is 17 residues long. V lost 1 base and J 1 base, leaving 13 bases between the germline ends. Germline V gene sequence: CDR1 MDHEN, CDR2 SYDVKM. The CDR3 loop reads CASSLSWTEMNTGELFF. CDR3 nucleotides: TGTGCCAGCAGTTTATCCTGGACAGAGATGAACACCGGGGAGCTGTTTTTT.

In this sample, this clone turned up once. The chain couples TRBV6-1 to TRBJ1-3; maybe TRBD1 (6 bases). Germline-derived CDR1 and CDR2 are MNHNS and SASEGT. The CDR3 is made up of 13 amino acids. V dropped 6 bases and J dropped 2 bases, with 8 bases sitting between them. CDR3 sequence: CASRGGAGNTIYF. The CDR3 nucleotides read TGTGCCAGCAGAGGGGGGGCTGGAAACACCATATATTTT.

This chain connects TRBV11-2 to TRBJ2-3; D possibly corresponds to TRBD1 (5 bases). The CDR3 is 14 amino acids. The V and J ends lost 5 bases and 6 bases respectively, with 15 bases between them. Germline CDR1 SGHAT, CDR2 FQNNGV. CDR3 in DNA: TGTGCCAGCAGCCCGACAGTTTTTCCGGATACGCAGTATTTT. Amino acids: CASSPTVFPDTQYF. The variable domain in full, completed from reference TRBV11-2 and TRBJ2-3, reads EAGVAQSPRYKIIEKRQSVAFWCNPISGHATLYWYQQILGQGPKLLIQFQNNGVVDDSQLPKDRFSAERLKGVDSTLKIQPAKLEDSAVYLCASSPTVFPDTQYFGPGTRLTVL.

This clone occurred a few times. V usage is TRBV6-1 and J usage is TRBJ1-2; D call uncertain. Germline values: CDR1 MNHNS, CDR2 SASEGT. There are 13 residues in the CDR3. Trimming left V 1 base short and J 4 bases short, with 7 bases between. The CDR3: CASSEGRFYGYTF. The CDR3 coding sequence is TGTGCCAGCAGTGAAGGGAGATTCTATGGCTACACCTTC.

This clone was detected only a few times. The chain carries TRBV28 and TRBJ1-2; TRBD1 might be the D (6 bases). Trimming removed 7 bases at V and 7 bases at J, with 19 bases between. The CDR3 is 14 amino acids. Germline V gene lookup returns CDR1 MDHEN and CDR2 SYDVKM. CDR3 sequence reads: CASIYGGARFGYTF. The CDR3 DNA follows: TGTGCCAGCATATATGGGGGGGCGCGATTTGGCTACACCTTC.

V gene TRBV2 combines with J gene TRBJ1-1; D gene ambiguous. CDR3 length equals 14 residues. Deletions cut 6 bases from V and 1 base from J, with 12 bases between. Germline V CDR1 and CDR2: SNHLY, FYNNEI. CDR3 coding DNA: TGTGCCAGCAGGCAGTGGACTGGGAACACTGAAGCTTTCTTT. As protein: CASRQWTGNTEAFF. Full variable domain (rest looked up from reference TRBV2 and TRBJ1-1): EPEVTQTPSHQVTQMGQEVILRCVPISNHLYFYWYRQILGQKVEFLVSFYNNEISEKSEIFDDQFSVERPDGSNFTLKIRSTKLEDSAMYFCASRQWTGNTEAFFGQGTRLTVV.